The clone carrying this TCR beta chain was recorded at least ten times. Its antigen is not identified. Described time point: sample taken at primary tumor resection. The source of the sample is a study of spatial heterogeneity in lung cancer. Across the whole study: Among detected sequences, beta-chain ones consistently exceeded alpha-chain ones in number.

General study findings and limits: Expanded alpha and beta TCR counts within tumors tracked tumor mutation counts. Coverage of tumor T cells, by estimate, reached 6.5% to 8% for alpha chains and over 12% for beta chains.

TCRdb used MiXCR to reprocess the 5' RACE reads, holding one entry per CDR3 protein. The sample consists of more than 20,000 distinct CDR3 sequences, approximately 2.8% of them appearing once. This TCR derives from a male donor with early-stage non-small cell lung cancer. Here the sequenced sample was lung tumor tissue, taken at surgery.

CDR3: CASSPGWSSYNEQFF. The CDR3 nucleotides read TGCGCCAGCAGCCCTGGATGGAGCTCCTACAATGAGCAGTTCTTC. This chain joins TRBV5-1 and TRBJ2-1; D is undetermined. V dropped 4 bases and J dropped 0 bases, with 11 bases sitting between them. Germline V gene sequence: CDR1 SGHRS, CDR2 YFSETQ. The CDR3 covers 15 residues.